These T cell receptor beta chains were read from a single sample in a study of cytomegalovirus exposure and HLA in healthy donors. Using immunoSEQ multiplex PCR, the repertoire was profiled, and TCRdb retains in-frame clones only, with some absent. The sample lists around 65,000 clones, about 81% seen once, with just over 50% in the top ten. Sequencing was done on a sample of PBMCs. The receptors derive from a man aged 50 to 59 in good health and CMV-seropositive. Each CDR3 is given without its conserved first and last residue. A D gene is named only where the DNA matches it firmly.

TRBJ2-5 | 12 | TRBV4-2 | TRBD2 | ASSQVAGAETQY
TRBJ2-5 | 12 | TRBV7-9 | - | ASSEAHRQETQY
TRBJ2-3 | 15 | TRBV10-3 | TRBD1 | AIRDGPTGGSTDTQY
TRBJ2-1 | 15 | TRBV4-3 | - | ASSQDIIVLIYHAQF
TRBJ2-3 | 13 | TRBV10-2 | TRBD2 | ASKREATKTDTQY
TRBJ2-1 | 10 | TRBV28 | TRBD2 | ASWGGYNEQF
TRBJ2-3 | 12 | TRBV19 | - | ASSMPGGTDTQY
TRBJ2-1 | 12 | TRBV6-5 | TRBD1 | ASSRTGLSNEQF
TRBJ1-6 | 13 | TRBV5-4 | - | ASSLEQGINSPLH
TRBJ2-7 | 13 | TRBV9 | TRBD2 | ASNGETSVTYEQY
TRBJ1-6 | 12 | TRBV6-5 | TRBD1 | ASRGTDYNSPLH
TRBJ2-1 | 13 | TRBV13 | TRBD1 | ASSFRTGESNEQF
TRBJ2-3 | 13 | TRBV19 | - | ASSIARAQGDTQY
TRBJ2-2 | 14 | TRBV7-9 | TRBD2 | SSSLSGGPRTGELF
TRBJ2-3 | 12 | TRBV7-9 | - | ASSLVGRSDTQY
TRBJ1-1 | 13 | TRBV6-1 | - | ASSHNRAMNTEAF
TRBJ1-2 | 13 | TRBV2 | TRBD1 | ASSERGQGDRGYT
TRBJ2-7 | 12 | TRBV11-1 | TRBD2 | ASSLTSGSYEQY
TRBJ2-7 | 11 | TRBV7-9 | - | GSRLTFGYEQY
TRBJ2-6 | 16 | TRBV7-3 | TRBD1 | ASSLVGTGGPGANVLT
TRBJ1-1 | 13 | TRBV5-4 | - | ASSRFTARDTEAF
TRBJ1-1 | 12 | TRBV5-4 | - | ASSQEPMNTEAF
TRBJ2-5 | 14 | TRBV27 | - | ATKIRSPDPFKAQY
TRBJ1-1 | 10 | TRBV18 | - | ASSPDGALSF
TRBJ2-1 | 10 | TRBV27 | - | ASRTEYNEQF
TRBJ2-3 | 11 | TRBV7-6 | - | ASSSYRDDTQY
TRBJ2-7 | 12 | TRBV7-2 | TRBD2 | ASSLGGGAGEQY
TRBJ2-3 | 11 | TRBV7-6 | TRBD2 | ATIAGGTNTQY
TRBJ2-5 | 11 | TRBV6-6 | TRBD1 | ASSYDREETQY
TRBJ2-2 | 16 | TRBV19 | - | ASSMGGSTYSNTGELF
TRBJ2-7 | 11 | TRBV7-9 | TRBD1 | SSSLAGTGERY
TRBJ2-5 | 13 | TRBV2 | TRBD2 | ASSESGAPQETQY
- | 12 | TRBV9 | - | ASSVGGDGYEQY
TRBJ2-7 | 11 | TRBV7-3 | - | ASSPTGGGEQY
TRBJ1-3 | 12 | TRBV6-1 | TRBD1 | ASRRQGFGNTIY
TRBJ2-7 | 13 | TRBV5-4 | TRBD2 | ASSPDSSGSYEQY
TRBJ1-4 | 14 | TRBV7-8 | - | ASSPDGRRPNEKLF
TRBJ1-4 | 17 | TRBV15 | - | ATSRDLQATSPTNEKLF
TRBJ1-5 | 12 | TRBV7-8 | - | ASSASGSNQPQH
TRBJ2-7 | 13 | TRBV2 | TRBD1 | ASSGRQGRSYEQY
TRBJ2-5 | 13 | TRBV30 | TRBD2 | AWSSGSGRGETQY
TRBJ1-2 | 12 | TRBV7-3 | TRBD1 | ASSKGQESLVNT